This T cell receptor (beta chain) is drawn from a study of immune evolution from preneoplasia to lung adenocarcinoma. Across the study: HLA loss of heterozygosity: over 5.5% AIS, around 16% MIA, 30% to 35% ADC, none AAH. Notes on the study in general: Later-stage lesions appeared to have more T cells, more diversity, less clonality.

Germline trimming cut 5 bases from V and 3 bases from J; bases unmatched to any gene: 6. From germline, CDR1 is SGHNT and CDR2 YENEEA. This CDR3 region has 14 residues. Between the mid-2010s and the late 2010s, patients underwent resection in Japan or China. Macro-dissection enriched premalignant or tumor cells before nucleic acid extraction. About this clone itself: What it binds is unknown.

Repertoires were generated with immunoSEQ multiplex PCR, while TCRdb's copy carries only in-frame clones and drops some. The table shows about 10,000 clones, with 60% to 85% occurring only once. V gene TRBV11-3 combines with J gene TRBJ2-7; 8 nucleotides align to TRBD2. This TCR derives from a person aged 70 to 85 with lung adenocarcinoma. Some clones in this sample may be carry-over from other donors' samples. The sequencing sample was made of FFPE minimally invasive lung adenocarcinoma tissue. As DNA, the CDR3 is TGTGCCAGCAGCACCGCGGGGGGAGGCTACGAGCAGTACTTC. Translating it yields CASSTAGGGYEQYF.